One and the same sample provided the 27 T cell receptor beta chains below, sequenced in a study of CD8+ T cells in alopecia areata. Reverse transcribed after extraction, RNA yielded cDNA as the sequencing template. Measured with immunoSEQ multiplex PCR; TCRdb has only the in-frame clones, and not every one. The table records over 200,000 clones, about 53% of them present only once. Sequenced material: CD4+ T cells sorted from blood, taken at week 0. All receptors derive from a human donor with alopecia areata.

The genes are TRBV7-9 and TRBJ2-3, with TRBD2 as a possible D gene (6 bases). Trimming stripped 4 bases from V and 2 bases from J, with 16 bases between. The CDR3 runs 16 residues. In germline, CDR1 is SEHNR, CDR2 FQNEAQ (reference sequence). CDR3 DNA sequence: TGTGCCAGCAGCTCGGATAGCGGAACCTACACAGATACGCAGTATTTT. Its protein product is CASSSDSGTYTDTQYF.

This clone occurred a few times. The rearrangement joins TRBV29-1 to TRBJ2-1; 9 bases map to TRBD1. V was pared by 7 bases and J by 8 bases, with 9 bases of the junction left unmatched. The CDR3 covers 13 residues. The V gene's germline CDR1 is SQVTM and CDR2 ANQGSEA. The CDR3 nucleotides are TGCAGCGCCCTACAGGGGGCTCGGGATGAGCAGTTCTTC. It yields the protein CSALQGARDEQFF.

The V call is TRBV6-5, the J call TRBJ2-1; 7 bases match TRBD1. CDR1 is MNHEY and CDR2 is SVGAGI in the germline V gene. This CDR3 region has 14 residues. V lost 5 bases and J lost 1; bases outside the gene matches: 2. CDR3 residues: CASSRQGSYNEQFF. The CDR3 nucleotides read TGTGCCAGCAGTAGACAGGGATCCTACAATGAGCAGTTCTTC.

This rearrangement joins TRBV9 to TRBJ1-4; D is undetermined. The V end was cut by 4 bases, the J end by 0 bases, with 13 bases between. This CDR3 has 16 amino acids. The germline CDR1 and CDR2 sequences are SGDLS and YYNGEE. The CDR3 coding sequence is TGTGCCAGCAGCTTTAGGGCGGCCGCAACTAATGAAAAACTGTTTTTT. Its translation is CASSFRAAATNEKLFF.

The chain joins TRBV7-9 to TRBJ1-2; 9 positions match TRBD1. The germline V gene has CDR1 SEHNR and CDR2 FQNEAQ (reference sequence). The CDR3 spans 17 residues. Trimming cost V 8 bases and J 4 bases; bases outside gene matches: 17. CDR3 protein: CASPPGSGTGLLYGYTF. The CDR3 coding sequence is TGTGCCAGCCCCCCCGGTTCCGGGACAGGGCTACTCTATGGCTACACCTTC.

This chain connects TRBV2 to TRBJ2-1, with TRBD2 identical over 8 bases. The CDR3 spans 14 residues. CDR1 is SNHLY, CDR2 FYNNEI, per germline. J gave up 3 bases and V 7 bases, and 5 bases lay outside the gene matches. The CDR3 reads CASTFSGNYNEQFF. CDR3 nucleotide sequence: TGTGCCAGCACCTTTAGCGGGAACTACAATGAGCAGTTCTTC.

The chain is built from TRBV6-5 and TRBJ2-5; D is ambiguous. Germline V lookup: CDR1 MNHEY, CDR2 SVGAGI. V was shortened by 7 bases and J by 3 bases, with 18 bases between the two germline ends. The CDR3 sequence is 15 residues long. DNA of the CDR3: TGTGCCAGCACCCAGCGCGGTACAGTTAAAGAGACCCAGTACTTC. Protein sequence: CASTQRGTVKETQYF.

As regards this clone: Compared with germline, one end of the junction differs, possibly owing to a read error. The chain joins TRBV11-2 to TRBJ2-5; tentative D call: TRBD1 (6 bases). The germline CDR1 and CDR2 sequences are SGHAT and FQNNGV. The CDR3 has 13 amino acids. CDR3 bases: TGTACCAGCAGCTTCGCAGGGGAAGAGACCCAGTACTTC. It is translated as CTSSFAGEETQYF.

This clone occurred a few times. Here the CDR3 omits its conserved ending phenylalanine or tryptophan, so a read error is the likely source. The chain carries TRBV29-1 and TRBJ2-7; D may be TRBD1 or TRBD2 (5 bases each). The V and J ends lost 1 base and 1 base respectively, with 11 bases between them. This CDR3 region has 14 residues. Germline V lookup: CDR1 SQVTM, CDR2 ANQGSEA. CDR3 DNA sequence: TGCAGCGTTGAAGCGGGGCGGCAGTCCTACGAGCAGTACTTG. Translated: CSVEAGRQSYEQYL.

In this sample, this clone turned up once. This chain joins TRBV10-3 and TRBJ2-5; D may match TRBD1 or TRBD2 (5 bases each). Germline V gives CDR1 ENHRY, CDR2 SYGVKD. V dropped 6 bases and J dropped 1 base, with 9 bases sitting between them. CDR3 length: 13 residues. The CDR3 region has the DNA TGTGCCATCAGCGGGGACCCCCAAGAGACCCAGTACTTC. This translates into CAISGDPQETQYF.

This chain links TRBV7-3 with TRBJ1-2; the D gene is possibly TRBD1 (6 bases). Germline CDR1 SGHTA, CDR2 FQGTGA. Deletions cut 0 bases from V and 8 bases from J, with 19 bases between. The CDR3 length is 16 residues. The CDR3 bases are TGTGCCAGCAGCTTAACACGGGGGGCGGCGACTTTGGGCTACACCTTC. It translates to CASSLTRGAATLGYTF.

The CDR3 loop is CATSRKLNSNQPQHF. CDR3 nucleotide sequence: TGTGCCACCAGCAGAAAGTTGAATAGCAATCAGCCCCAGCATTTT. The chain uses TRBV15 and TRBJ1-5; no reliable D call. The CDR3 totals 15 residues. The germline V gene encodes CDR1 LNHNV and CDR2 YYDKDF (reference sequence). V dropped 2 bases and J dropped 0 bases, with 8 bases sitting between them.

The chain's CDR3 is CASSPGTGFHEQYF. CDR3 sequence (DNA): TGTGCCAGCAGTCCCGGGACAGGGTTTCACGAGCAGTACTTC. The chain links TRBV6-1 to TRBJ2-7, with 9 bases that match TRBD1. CDR1 and CDR2 (germline): MNHNS, SASEGT. The CDR3 runs 14 residues. Trimming removed 5 bases from V and 5 bases from J; junction bases left unmatched: 7.

The chain combines TRBV7-2 with TRBJ1-5; 9 bases agree with TRBD1. The CDR3 length is 15 residues. Trimming at V came to 5 bases and at J to 4 bases, leaving 6 bases not matched to a gene. Germline loops: CDR1 SGHTA, CDR2 FQGNSA. This CDR3 is CASSRGQGVNQPQHF. CDR3 coding DNA: TGTGCCAGCAGCCGGGGACAGGGTGTGAATCAGCCCCAGCATTTT.

This clone appeared a single time. This chain connects TRBV28 to TRBJ1-1, with D possibly matching TRBD1 (6 bases). V lost 7 bases and J lost 6, with 18 bases in between. Per germline, CDR1 MDHEN and CDR2 SYDVKM. The CDR3 covers 14 residues. The CDR3 DNA reads TGTGCCAGCAACTCACTAGGGGGACGAGCTGAAGCTTTCTTT. Protein: CASNSLGGRAEAFF.

A few counts support this clone. CDR3 bases: TGTGCCAGCAGTGCGGTAGGGGGAAGCAATCAGCCCCAGCATTTT. It is translated as CASSAVGGSNQPQHF. The chain links TRBV6-1 to TRBJ1-5; the D gene is possibly TRBD1 (6 bases). The CDR3 contains 15 residues. Per the germline V gene, CDR1 is MNHNS and CDR2 is SASEGT. V was shortened by 4 bases and J by 1 base, with 11 bases between the two germline ends.

The genes are TRBV11-2 and TRBJ1-2; 7 bases are a match to TRBD1. The ends lost 5 bases at V and 6 bases at J; junction bases unmatched: 6. In germline, CDR1 is SGHAT, CDR2 FQNNGV. CDR3 size: 13 residues. The CDR3 sequence is CASSAFTGDGYTF. The CDR3 DNA sequence: TGTGCCAGCAGCGCTTTTACAGGGGATGGCTACACCTTC.

This chain links TRBV4-1 with TRBJ1-5; possibly TRBD1 for D (5 bases). Germline V gene sequence: CDR1 MGHRA, CDR2 YSYEKL. The V end lost 5 bases, the J end lost 7 bases, and 12 bases lay between the germline ends. The CDR3 extends over 13 amino acids. The CDR3 DNA sequence: TGCGCCAGCAGCTCTGGGTGGGGGCAGCCCCAGCATTTT. Encoded protein: CASSSGWGQPQHF.

The gene calls are TRBV6-6 and TRBJ1-6; 7 bases fit TRBD1. J gave up 6 bases and V 6 bases, and 2 bases lay outside the gene matches. CDR1 is MNHNY, CDR2 SVGAGI, per germline (reference sequence). This CDR3 comprises 13 residues. The CDR3 DNA is TGTGCCAGCAGGAACAGGGGTAATTCACCCCTCCACTTT. It specifies CASRNRGNSPLHF.

A few counts support this clone. The chain uses TRBV7-2 and TRBJ1-5; D possibly corresponds to TRBD1 (6 bases). The CDR3 is 13 amino acids. CDR1 is SGHTA and CDR2 is FQGNSA in the germline V gene. The V gene lost 5 bases and the J gene lost 6 bases, with 11 bases spanning the gap. The CDR3 loop reads CASSPDRGQPQHF. CDR3 DNA sequence: TGTGCCAGCAGCCCGGACAGAGGTCAGCCCCAGCATTTT.

V is TRBV19 and J is TRBJ1-5; no definite D call. Trimming removed 5 bases at V and 4 bases at J, with 9 bases between. The CDR3 has 13 amino acids. Germline V gene data show CDR1 as LNHDA and CDR2 as SQIVND (reference sequence). CDR3 loop: CASSWVGNQPQHF. The CDR3 DNA reads TGTGCCAGTAGTTGGGTGGGGAATCAGCCCCAGCATTTT.

V usage is TRBV20-1 and J usage is TRBJ1-1; no clear D gene. The germline V gene encodes CDR1 DFQATT and CDR2 SNEGSKA (reference sequence). This CDR3 contains 9 residues. V was clipped by 5 bases and J by 10 bases, with 8 bases between them. CDR3 bases: TGCAGTGCTGGGAAAGGAGCTTTCTTT. This codes for CSAGKGAFF.

This rearrangement joins TRBV5-1 to TRBJ2-6; possibly TRBD1 or TRBD2 for D (5 bases each). The germline gives CDR1 SGHRS, CDR2 YFSETQ. There are 18 residues in the CDR3. V lost 3 bases and J 0 bases, leaving 16 bases between the germline ends. Written as DNA, the CDR3 is TGCGCCAGCAGCTGGGACGGTGGGCAAAGCTCTGGGGCCAACGTCCTGACTTTC. Residues: CASSWDGGQSSGANVLTF.

As DNA, the CDR3 is TGCAGCGTTGAAGATCTTTTTGAAGCTTTCTTT. Its translation: CSVEDLFEAFF. This sequence joins TRBV29-1 and TRBJ1-1; D remains unclear. Trimming left V 0 bases short and J 7 bases short, with 6 bases between. This CDR3 contains 11 residues. Looked up from germline, CDR1 is SQVTM and CDR2 is ANQGSEA.

V usage is TRBV4-1 and J usage is TRBJ2-1; TRBD1 agrees at 8 bases. CDR1 and CDR2 from the germline V gene are MGHRA and YSYEKL. The CDR3 totals 15 residues. V shed 1 base, J shed 6 bases, and the junction held 5 bases outside the gene matches. The CDR3 is CASSQGGTGGNEQFF. In nucleotides, the CDR3 is TGCGCCAGCAGCCAAGGGGGGACAGGCGGCAATGAGCAGTTCTTC.

The V and J genes are TRBV4-1 and TRBJ2-5; D remains unclear. Looked up from germline, CDR1 is MGHRA and CDR2 is YSYEKL. The CDR3 is 13 amino acids. With 2 bases removed from V and 4 bases from J, the gap between germline ends came to 8 bases. CDR3 region: CASSQLLSETQYF. The DNA of the CDR3 is TGCGCCAGCAGCCAACTGCTCTCAGAGACCCAGTACTTC.

The CDR3 DNA reads TGTGCCAGCAGTGGGACTAGCGGGAGGGCCTATGAGCAGTTCTTC. Translating it yields CASSGTSGRAYEQFF. This sequence joins TRBV6-5 and TRBJ2-1; 16 positions agree with TRBD2. Germline V lookup: CDR1 MNHEY, CDR2 SVGAGI. The CDR3 is 15 amino acids. The J segment lost 8 bases and the V segment lost 5 bases, leaving 3 bases of the junction unmatched.